The next 18 T cell receptor beta chains were all read from a single sample in a study of CD8 T cells in ankylosing spondylitis (dated by TCRdb to the late 2010s). Libraries were made using 5' RACE. TCRdb shows the sequencer as Illumina HiSeq 2500. TCRdb reran the public reads through fastp at Q25 and MiXCR, keeping productive beta chains. Records with the same CDR3 protein are collapsed into one entry carrying the most frequent genes and DNA. This sample lists 150,000 to 200,000 distinct CDR3 sequences; roughly 13% were detected once. The top ten constitute about 11% of the sample. The specimen sequenced was blood, either unsorted or a sorted T cell fraction (not recorded which). The source of these receptors is a female donor with ankylosing spondylitis or in good health (not recorded which).

This chain joins TRBV7-2 and TRBJ2-5; D not resolved. Trimming removed 1 base from V and 4 bases from J, with 7 bases in between. Looked up from germline, CDR1 is SGHTA and CDR2 is FQGNSA. This CDR3 has 13 residues. CDR3 region: CASSLVVRETQYF. CDR3 bases: TGTGCCAGCAGCTTAGTGGTGCGAGAGACCCAGTACTTC.

At least ten counts were recorded for this clonotype. V is TRBV12-3 or TRBV12-4 and J is TRBJ1-3; D is undetermined. This CDR3 has 14 amino acids. V was shortened by 8 bases and J by 10 bases, with 21 bases between the two germline ends. Written as DNA, the CDR3 is TGTGCCAGCTGCCGGAGCAGTTCCTTTAGTACCATATATTTT. Translated: CASCRSSSFSTIYF.

In its sample, this clonotype was seen many times. The chain employs TRBV27 and TRBJ1-5; D is unresolved. Germline assignment: CDR1 MNHEY and CDR2 SMNVEV (reference sequence). V lost 3 bases to trimming and J lost 6 bases, with 9 bases between them. The CDR3 has 13 amino acids. In DNA, the CDR3 is TGTGCCAGCAGTTTTTTTGGAGGTCAGCCCCAGCATTTT. As protein: CASSFFGGQPQHF.

The chain recombines TRBV12-3 or TRBV12-4 with TRBJ2-7; no clear D gene. Trimming cost V 6 bases and J 6 bases, with 21 bases left between them. This CDR3 is 15 amino acids long. In DNA form, the CDR3 reads TGTGCCAGCAGAGGCCCCCAATGGGGTGTCAGCGAGCAGTACTTC. As protein: CASRGPQWGVSEQYF.

The table lists this clonotype with a few counts. The chain is built from TRBV5-5 and TRBJ1-1; tentative D call: TRBD1 (6 bases). Trimming removed 6 bases at V and 1 base at J, with 19 bases between. The CDR3 length is 16 residues. Germline CDR1 and CDR2: SGHKS and YYEKEE (reference sequence). This CDR3 reads CASTGKGGRRNTEAFF. The CDR3 DNA reads as TGTGCCAGCACCGGTAAGGGGGGAAGGCGGAACACTGAAGCTTTCTTT.

Many counts were recorded for this clonotype. The V and J genes are TRBV21-1 and TRBJ1-5; no DNA check was done on the table's D call, TRBD1. TRBV21-1 is termed a pseudogene. The CDR3 runs 18 residues. For the CDR3, the DNA is TGTGCCAGCAGCAAAGGGAGAAAACAGGGTGTATTAAATCAGCCCCAGCATTTT. Translated, it gives CASSKGRKQGVLNQPQHF.

This clonotype has only a few counts. The rearrangement joins TRBV7-2 to TRBJ2-3; TRBD1 is a possible D gene (5 bases). This CDR3 is 16 amino acids long. V lost 2 bases and J lost 5, with 17 bases in between. The germline V gene has CDR1 SGHTA and CDR2 FQGNSA. The CDR3 loop reads CASSLYVGRARDTQYF. The CDR3 DNA is TGTGCCAGCAGCTTATACGTGGGCAGGGCTCGAGATACGCAGTATTTT. Supplemented by reference TRBV7-2 and TRBJ2-3, the full variable domain reads GAGVSQSPSNKVTEKGKDVELRCDPISGHTALYWYRQSLGQGLEFLIYFQGNSAPDKSGLPSDRFSAERTGGSVSTLTIQRTQQEDSAVYLCASSLYVGRARDTQYFGPGTRLTVL.

This clonotype was picked up many times. This chain joins TRBV5-1 and TRBJ2-2; D unclear. V dropped 7 bases and J dropped 4 bases, with 14 bases sitting between them. Per the germline V gene, CDR1 is SGHRS and CDR2 is YFSETQ. The CDR3 consists of 14 residues. This CDR3 reads CASFVGSGTGELFF. The CDR3 coding sequence is TGCGCCAGCTTTGTCGGTTCGGGCACCGGGGAGCTGTTTTTT.

This clonotype was counted ten times or more. V and J are TRBV18 and TRBJ1-2; D not certain. Germline V gene data show CDR1 as KGHSH and CDR2 as LQKENI. Trimming removed 1 base at V and 3 bases at J, with 12 bases between. The CDR3 is 15 residues long. The CDR3 coding sequence is TGTGCCAGCTCACCACTTGAGGGAGTTTACTATGGCTACACCTTC. Translation: CASSPLEGVYYGYTF.

The chain recombines TRBV4-3 with TRBJ2-3; 13 bases are a match to TRBD2. V gave up 0 bases and J gave up 4 bases; unmatched junction bases: 7. CDR1 and CDR2 (germline): LGHNA, YSLEER. CDR3 length: 18 amino acids. The CDR3 DNA sequence: TGCGCCAGCAGCCAAGAAAGGGGACTAGCGGGAATCGCAGATACGCAGTATTTT. This encodes CASSQERGLAGIADTQYF.

V and J are TRBV28 and TRBJ2-2, with a possible D match to TRBD1 (5 bases). V was trimmed by 1 base and J by 9 bases, leaving 12 bases between them. There are 14 residues in the CDR3. Germline V CDR1 and CDR2: MDHEN, SYDVKM. CDR3 protein: CASSLFSGFRELFF. CDR3 in DNA: TGTGCCAGCAGTTTATTTTCAGGGTTCAGGGAGCTGTTTTTT.

Concerning this clonotype: Possible read error: a much larger clone is one base away. This chain joins TRBV10-3 and TRBJ2-1; TRBD2 aligns across 8 bases. CDR1 is ENHRY and CDR2 is SYGVKD in the germline V gene. The length of the CDR3 is 16 residues. The CDR3 spells CAISESSGSVSNGQFF. DNA for the CDR3: TGTGCCATCAGTGAGTCAAGCGGGAGTGTCTCCAATGGGCAGTTCTTC.

This clonotype was seen only a few times. V gene TRBV7-2 combines with J gene TRBJ2-7; D is unclear. Germline V lookup: CDR1 SGHTA, CDR2 FQGNSA. The germline V and J ends were trimmed by 1 base and 2 bases, with 3 bases remaining between them. The CDR3 is 12 residues long. The CDR3 reads CASSLDAYEQYF. In DNA form, the CDR3 reads TGTGCCAGCAGCTTAGATGCCTACGAGCAGTACTTC. The variable domain in full, with the rest retrieved from reference TRBV7-2 and TRBJ2-7, is GAGVSQSPSNKVTEKGKDVELRCDPISGHTALYWYRQSLGQGLEFLIYFQGNSAPDKSGLPSDRFSAERTGGSVSTLTIQRTQQEDSAVYLCASSLDAYEQYFGPGTRLTVT.

The CDR3 reads CSARGGLGENIQYF. The CDR3, as DNA: TGCAGTGCTAGAGGAGGACTAGGGGAAAACATTCAGTACTTC. This chain uses TRBV20-1 with TRBJ2-4; 7 bases map to TRBD2. V was pared by 1 base and J by 5 bases, with 5 bases of the junction left unmatched. CDR3 length: 14 amino acids. Germline CDR1 DFQATT, CDR2 SNEGSKA (reference sequence).

This clonotype appeared many times. The genes are TRBV6-2 or TRBV6-3 and TRBJ2-1, with TRBD2 matching 9 bases. The length of the CDR3 is 17 residues. The germline gives CDR1 MNHEY, CDR2 SVGEGT. Trimming cost V 4 bases and J 3 bases; bases outside gene matches: 10. As DNA, the CDR3 is TGTGCCAGCAGTTGGCGGAGTAGCGGGAGAAACTACAATGAGCAGTTCTTC. Amino acid sequence: CASSWRSSGRNYNEQFF.

This clonotype showed up many times. This chain links TRBV14 with TRBJ2-4, with D perhaps matching TRBD2 (5 bases). Germline loops: CDR1 SGHDN, CDR2 FVKESK. V shed 0 bases and J shed 5 bases, with 8 bases lying between them. The CDR3 is 14 residues long. This chain's CDR3 is CASSQEFGENIQYF. Here the CDR3 DNA reads TGTGCCAGCAGCCAAGAATTCGGGGAAAACATTCAGTACTTC.

This clonotype has ten or more counts. V is TRBV3-1 and J is TRBJ1-2; D unclear. V was clipped by 0 bases and J by 8 bases, with 19 bases between them. CDR1 is LGHDT and CDR2 is YNNKEL in the germline V gene (reference sequence). The CDR3 is made up of 16 amino acids. CDR3 sequence reads: CASSQEGQTQRYGYTF. The CDR3 bases are TGTGCCAGCAGCCAAGAGGGCCAAACCCAAAGATACGGCTACACCTTC.

The table lists this clonotype with many counts. This chain connects TRBV5-1 to TRBJ2-7; D call uncertain. Germline V gene sequence: CDR1 SGHRS, CDR2 YFSETQ. The CDR3 consists of 14 residues. V lost 1 base, J lost 0 bases, and 8 bases lay in between. Here the CDR3 reads CASSLTARSYEQYF. CDR3 DNA sequence: TGCGCCAGCAGCTTGACAGCCCGCTCCTACGAGCAGTACTTC.